The 9 T cell receptor beta chains reported below all come from one sample, sequenced in a study of vaccination and CD4 T cells after COVID-19. Oncomine TCR Beta short-read sequencing was applied to DNA from cultured CD4+ T cells. TCRdb itself ran the PCR reads through MiXCR, one entry per CDR3 protein. The table includes fewer than 20,000 distinct CDR3 sequences, roughly 53% detected once. Their specific antigens are unknown. The treatment was: approximately 9-day PBMC culture with coronavirus spike peptide pools or control peptides (ViraFEST assay). Sequencing used CD4+ T cells from blood, cultured in vitro. The receptors here all came from a human donor who had recovered from COVID-19.

This clonotype is medium-sized (0.01 to 0.1%). The chain combines TRBV18 with TRBJ2-3, with 8 bases aligning to TRBD2. Germline CDR1 is KGHSH and CDR2 is LQKENI. CDR3 length equals 14 residues. After removal of 5 bases from V and 3 bases from J, the junction contained 4 bases not matched to a gene. CDR3 sequence reads: CASSKTSATDTQYF. The CDR3 DNA reads TGTGCCAGCTCAAAGACTAGCGCTACAGATACGCAGTATTTT.

This clonotype was seen more than once but under ten times. The chain has TRBV20-1 and TRBJ1-5; 9 bases are a match to TRBD1. Trimming at V came to 3 bases and at J to 5 bases, leaving 2 bases not matched to a gene. CDR3 length equals 13 residues. Germline V gives CDR1 DFQATT, CDR2 SNEGSKA (reference sequence). CDR3 sequence reads: CSARTGGDQPQHF. The CDR3 DNA follows: TGCAGTGCTAGGACAGGGGGGGATCAGCCCCAGCATTTT.

With regard to this clonotype: The CDR3 end shows no conserved phenylalanine or tryptophan, and so a read error is likely. The V and J genes are TRBV18 and TRBJ1-2; D possibly corresponds to TRBD1 (5 bases). Germline CDR1 and CDR2: KGHSH and LQKENI. This CDR3 is 15 amino acids long. V dropped 0 bases and J dropped 3 bases, with 11 bases sitting between them. As DNA, the CDR3 is TGTGCCAGCTCACCACCCCCCCAGGGCTACTATGGCTACACCCTC. Protein sequence: CASSPPPQGYYGYTL.

This clonotype came up a few times. CDR3 residues: CASSYRSGRARETQYF. The CDR3, as DNA: TGTGCCAGCAGTTACCGTAGCGGGAGGGCGAGGGAGACCCAGTACTTC. The chain combines TRBV6-2 or TRBV6-3 with TRBJ2-5; 11 nucleotides line up with TRBD2. Trimming at V came to 2 bases and at J to 5 bases, leaving 7 bases not matched to a gene. Per the germline V gene, CDR1 is MNHEY and CDR2 is SVGEGT. CDR3 size: 16 residues.

This chain connects TRBV28 to TRBJ2-2, with TRBD2 matching over 7 bases. CDR3 length equals 14 residues. J was trimmed by 6 bases and V by 7 bases; bases with no gene match: 8. CDR1 and CDR2 (germline): MDHEN, SYDVKM. CDR3 protein: CASTLAGEAGELFF. In nucleotides, the CDR3 is TGTGCCAGCACCCTCGCGGGAGAGGCCGGGGAGCTGTTTTTT. Full variable domain (remainder filled in from reference TRBV28 and TRBJ2-2): DVKVTQSSRYLVKRTGEKVFLECVQDMDHENMFWYRQDPGLGLRLIYFSYDVKMKEKGDIPEGYSVSREKKERFSLILESASTNQTSMYLCASTLAGEAGELFFGEGSRLTVL.

V and J are TRBV12-3 or TRBV12-4 and TRBJ2-2; 8 bases map to TRBD1. CDR3 length: 15 residues. Unmatched junction bases numbered 4, after V lost 7 bases and J lost 0 bases. For the CDR3, the DNA is TGTGCCAGCAAACCAGGGGGCGCGAACACCGGGGAGCTGTTTTTT. Its translation is CASKPGGANTGELFF.

The chain couples TRBV11-1 to TRBJ1-1, with TRBD1 identical over 7 bases. The CDR3 length is 14 residues. J lost 5 bases, V lost 5 bases, and 8 bases had no gene match. The germline V gene encodes CDR1 SGHAT and CDR2 FQDESV (reference sequence). The chain's CDR3 is CASSTYSGGTEAFF. The CDR3 DNA sequence: TGTGCCAGCAGCACCTATTCAGGGGGGACTGAAGCTTTCTTT.

The rearrangement uses TRBV7-3 and TRBJ2-1; 10 nucleotides match TRBD2. Germline V gives CDR1 SGHTA, CDR2 FQGTGA. There are 15 residues in the CDR3. The ends lost 4 bases at V and 3 bases at J; junction bases unmatched: 3. CDR3 region: CASSSQRGGYNEQFF. The CDR3 DNA follows: TGTGCCAGCAGCTCTCAGCGGGGGGGCTACAATGAGCAGTTCTTC. The full variable domain, completed using reference TRBV7-3 and TRBJ2-1, is GAGVSQTPSNKVTEKGKYVELRCDPISGHTALYWYRQSLGQGPEFLIYFQGTGAADDSGLPNDRFFAVRPEGSVSTLKIQRTERGDSAVYLCASSSQRGGYNEQFFGPGTRLTVL.

Only one count was recorded for this clonotype. This rearrangement joins TRBV30 to TRBJ2-4; D not certain. The CDR3 extends over 17 amino acids. The germline CDR1 and CDR2 sequences are GTSNPN and SVGIG (reference sequence). V lost 3 bases, J lost 0 bases, and 18 bases lay in between. The DNA for the CDR3 is TGTGCCTGGAGATCTCGCGATGGAGTTCTAGCCAAAAACATTCAGTACTTC. Amino acid sequence: CAWRSRDGVLAKNIQYF.